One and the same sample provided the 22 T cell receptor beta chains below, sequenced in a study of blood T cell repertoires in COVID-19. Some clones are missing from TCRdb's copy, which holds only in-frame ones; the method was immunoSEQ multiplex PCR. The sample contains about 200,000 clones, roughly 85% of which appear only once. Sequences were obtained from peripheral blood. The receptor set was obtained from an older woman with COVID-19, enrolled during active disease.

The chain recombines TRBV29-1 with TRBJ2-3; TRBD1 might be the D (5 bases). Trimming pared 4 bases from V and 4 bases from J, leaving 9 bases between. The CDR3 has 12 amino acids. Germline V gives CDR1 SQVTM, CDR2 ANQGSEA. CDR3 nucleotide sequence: TGCAGCGTTGCGCAGGGTCCAGATACGCAGTATTTT. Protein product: CSVAQGPDTQYF.

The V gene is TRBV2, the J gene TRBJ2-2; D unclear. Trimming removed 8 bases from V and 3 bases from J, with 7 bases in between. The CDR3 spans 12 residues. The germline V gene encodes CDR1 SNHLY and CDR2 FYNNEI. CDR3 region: CASPSDTGELFF. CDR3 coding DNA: TGTGCCAGCCCCAGCGACACCGGGGAGCTGTTTTTT.

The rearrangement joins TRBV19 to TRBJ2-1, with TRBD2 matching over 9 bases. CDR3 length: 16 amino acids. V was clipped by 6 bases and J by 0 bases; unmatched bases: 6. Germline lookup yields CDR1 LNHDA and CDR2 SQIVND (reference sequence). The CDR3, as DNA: TGTGCCAGTAGGCCGTCGGGACTAGCCTCCTACAATGAGCAGTTCTTC. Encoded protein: CASRPSGLASYNEQFF.

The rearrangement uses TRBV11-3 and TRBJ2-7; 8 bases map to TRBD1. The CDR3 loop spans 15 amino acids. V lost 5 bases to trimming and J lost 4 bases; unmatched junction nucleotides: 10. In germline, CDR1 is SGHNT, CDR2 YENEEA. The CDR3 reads CASSRARQGRYEQYF. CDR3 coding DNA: TGTGCCAGCAGCCGAGCCAGACAGGGGAGGTACGAGCAGTACTTC.

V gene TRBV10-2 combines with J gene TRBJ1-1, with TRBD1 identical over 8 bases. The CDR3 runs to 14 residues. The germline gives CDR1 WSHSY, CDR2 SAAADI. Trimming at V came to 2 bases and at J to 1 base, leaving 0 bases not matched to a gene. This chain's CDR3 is CASSEDRGNTEAFF. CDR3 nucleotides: TGCGCCAGCAGTGAGGACAGGGGGAACACTGAAGCTTTCTTT.

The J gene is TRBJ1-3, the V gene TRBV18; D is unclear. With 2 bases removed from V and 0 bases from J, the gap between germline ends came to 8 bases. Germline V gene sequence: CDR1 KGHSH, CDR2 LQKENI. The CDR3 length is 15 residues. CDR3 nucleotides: TGTGCCAGCTCACCATTGACAAGCTCTGGAAACACCATATATTTT. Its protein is CASSPLTSSGNTIYF.

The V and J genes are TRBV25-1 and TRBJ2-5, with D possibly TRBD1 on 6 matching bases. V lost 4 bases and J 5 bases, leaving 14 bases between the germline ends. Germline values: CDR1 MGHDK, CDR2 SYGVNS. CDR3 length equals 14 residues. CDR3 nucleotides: TGTGCCAGCAGTGCGGGGACACCCCGGGAGACCCAGTACTTC. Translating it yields CASSAGTPRETQYF.

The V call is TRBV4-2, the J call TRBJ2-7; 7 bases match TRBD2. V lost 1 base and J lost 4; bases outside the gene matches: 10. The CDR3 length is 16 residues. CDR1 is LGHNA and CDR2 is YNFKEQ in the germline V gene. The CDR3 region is CASSQVAGLVGYEQYF. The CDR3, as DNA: TGTGCCAGCAGCCAAGTGGCCGGACTAGTTGGTTACGAGCAGTACTTC.

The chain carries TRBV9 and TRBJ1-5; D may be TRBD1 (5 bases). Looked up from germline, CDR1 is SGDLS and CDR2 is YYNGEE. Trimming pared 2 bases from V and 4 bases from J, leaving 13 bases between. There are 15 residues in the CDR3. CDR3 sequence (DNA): TGTGCCAGCAGCGTTTCGTCAGGGATGAATCAGCCCCAGCATTTT. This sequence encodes CASSVSSGMNQPQHF.

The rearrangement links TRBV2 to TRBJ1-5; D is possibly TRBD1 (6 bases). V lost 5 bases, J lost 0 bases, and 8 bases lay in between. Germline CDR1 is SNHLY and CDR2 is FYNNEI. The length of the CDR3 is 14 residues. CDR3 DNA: TGTGCCAGCAGTTACAGGGATAGCAATCAGCCCCAGCATTTT. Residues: CASSYRDSNQPQHF. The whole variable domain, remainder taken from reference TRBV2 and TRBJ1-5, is EPEVTQTPSHQVTQMGQEVILRCVPISNHLYFYWYRQILGQKVEFLVSFYNNEISEKSEIFDDQFSVERPDGSNFTLKIRSTKLEDSAMYFCASSYRDSNQPQHFGDGTRLSIL.

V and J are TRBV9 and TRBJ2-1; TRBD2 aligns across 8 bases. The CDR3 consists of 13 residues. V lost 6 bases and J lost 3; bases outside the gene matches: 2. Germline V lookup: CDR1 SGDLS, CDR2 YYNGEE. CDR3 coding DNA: TGTGCCAGCAATAGCGGGAACTACAATGAGCAGTTCTTC. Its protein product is CASNSGNYNEQFF.

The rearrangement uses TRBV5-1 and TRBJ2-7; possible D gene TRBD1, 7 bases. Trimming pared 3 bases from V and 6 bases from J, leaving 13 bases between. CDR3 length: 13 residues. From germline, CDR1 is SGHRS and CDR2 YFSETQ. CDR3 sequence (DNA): TGCGCCAGCAGCTCACAGGGGACTGGCGAGCAGTACTTC. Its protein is CASSSQGTGEQYF.

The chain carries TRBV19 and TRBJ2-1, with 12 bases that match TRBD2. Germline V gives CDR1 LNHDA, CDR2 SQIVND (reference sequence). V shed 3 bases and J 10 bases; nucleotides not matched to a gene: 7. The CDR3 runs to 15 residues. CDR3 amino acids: CASSIASGGGVEQFF. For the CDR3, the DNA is TGTGCCAGTAGTATCGCTAGCGGGGGGGGAGTAGAGCAGTTCTTC.

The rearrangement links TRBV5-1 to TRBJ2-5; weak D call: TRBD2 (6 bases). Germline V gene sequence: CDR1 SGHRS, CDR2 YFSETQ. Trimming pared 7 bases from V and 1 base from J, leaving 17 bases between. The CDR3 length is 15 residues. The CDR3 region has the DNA TGCGCCAGCGGCCTAGGTACTAGCAGCCAAGAGACCCAGTACTTC. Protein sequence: CASGLGTSSQETQYF. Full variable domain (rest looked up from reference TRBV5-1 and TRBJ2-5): KAGVTQTPRYLIKTRGQQVTLSCSPISGHRSVSWYQQTPGQGLQFLFEYFSETQRNKGNFPGRFSGRQFSNSRSEMNVSTLELGDSALYLCASGLGTSSQETQYFGPGTRLLVL.

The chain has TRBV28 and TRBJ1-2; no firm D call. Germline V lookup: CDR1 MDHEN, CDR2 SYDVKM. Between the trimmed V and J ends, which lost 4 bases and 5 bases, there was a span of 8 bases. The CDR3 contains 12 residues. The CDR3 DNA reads TGTGCCAGCAGTTCGTACAATTATGGCTACACCTTC. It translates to CASSSYNYGYTF.

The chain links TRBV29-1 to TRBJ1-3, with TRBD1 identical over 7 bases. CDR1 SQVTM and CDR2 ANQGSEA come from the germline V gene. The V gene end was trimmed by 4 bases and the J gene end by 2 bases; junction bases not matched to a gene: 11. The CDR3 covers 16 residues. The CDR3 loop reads CSVVVARDSTGNTIYF. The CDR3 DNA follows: TGCAGCGTTGTGGTCGCCCGGGACAGCACTGGAAACACCATATATTTT.

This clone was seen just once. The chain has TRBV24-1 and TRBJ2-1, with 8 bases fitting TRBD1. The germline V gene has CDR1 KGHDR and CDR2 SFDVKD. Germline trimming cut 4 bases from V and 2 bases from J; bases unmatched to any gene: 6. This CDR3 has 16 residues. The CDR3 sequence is CATSEGTGRAYNEQFF. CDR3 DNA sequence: TGTGCCACCAGTGAGGGGACAGGCCGGGCCTACAATGAGCAGTTCTTC.

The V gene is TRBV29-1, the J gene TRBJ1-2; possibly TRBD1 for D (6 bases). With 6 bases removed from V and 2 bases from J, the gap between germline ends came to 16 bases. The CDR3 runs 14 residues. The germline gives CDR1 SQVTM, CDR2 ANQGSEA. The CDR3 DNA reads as TGCAGCGTCCAGGCGACAGGAGCAAACTATGGCTACACCTTC. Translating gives CSVQATGANYGYTF. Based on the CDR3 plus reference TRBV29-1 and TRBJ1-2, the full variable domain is SAVISQKPSRDICQRGTSLTIQCQVDSQVTMMFWYRQQPGQSLTLIATANQGSEATYESGFVIDKFPISRPNLTFSTLTVSNMSPEDSSIYLCSVQATGANYGYTFGSGTRLTVV.

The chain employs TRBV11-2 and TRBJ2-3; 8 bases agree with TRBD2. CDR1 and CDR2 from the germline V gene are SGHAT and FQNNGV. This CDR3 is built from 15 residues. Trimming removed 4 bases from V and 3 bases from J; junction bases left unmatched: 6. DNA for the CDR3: TGTGCCAGCAGCTCAAGGGGACTAGTGACAGATACGCAGTATTTT. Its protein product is CASSSRGLVTDTQYF.

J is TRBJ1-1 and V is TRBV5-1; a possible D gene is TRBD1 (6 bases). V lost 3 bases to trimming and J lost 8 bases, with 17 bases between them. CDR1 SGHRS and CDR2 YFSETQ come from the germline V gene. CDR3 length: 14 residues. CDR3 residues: CASSYLQGEGEAFF. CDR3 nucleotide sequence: TGCGCCAGCAGCTACTTACAGGGAGAAGGAGAAGCTTTCTTT.

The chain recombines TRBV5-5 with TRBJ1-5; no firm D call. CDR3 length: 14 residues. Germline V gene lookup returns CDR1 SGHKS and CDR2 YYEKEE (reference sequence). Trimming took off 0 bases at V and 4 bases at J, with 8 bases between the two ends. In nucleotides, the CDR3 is TGTGCCAGCAGCTTGGAAGGGAGTAATCAGCCCCAGCATTTT. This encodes CASSLEGSNQPQHF.

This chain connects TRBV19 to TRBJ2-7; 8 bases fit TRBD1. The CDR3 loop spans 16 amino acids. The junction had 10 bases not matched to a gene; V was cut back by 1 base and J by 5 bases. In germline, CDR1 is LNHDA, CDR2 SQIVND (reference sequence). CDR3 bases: TGTGCCAGTAGTATAGGGCCAGGACAGGGCAGGAACGAGCAGTACTTC. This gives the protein CASSIGPGQGRNEQYF.